What follows is one T cell receptor (beta chain) and its context. Its antigen is not identified. This record comes from a study of post-analysis software for immune sequencing data. Study in general: Relapsing-remitting, secondary progressive and progressive-relapsing courses of multiple sclerosis were included.

Unique molecular identifiers had been added to the TCR beta cDNA libraries. TCRdb reanalysed the PCR reads using MiXCR and keeps one entry per CDR3 protein. The sample records some 700,000 distinct CDR3 sequences, more than 50% being singletons. Germline lookup yields CDR1 MNHNS and CDR2 SASEGT. Trimming removed 2 bases at V and 14 bases at J, with 14 bases between. This CDR3 has 12 residues. Whole-study findings and limits: Patients showed TRBV5-6, TRBV5-1 and TRBV20-1 among four to six TRBV segments more frequent than in controls.

The specimen sequenced was blood. V gene TRBV6-1 combines with J gene TRBJ2-3; possible D gene TRBD2, 6 bases. The TCR was taken from a girl aged 2 to 9 with multiple sclerosis. The CDR3 spells CASSEPGLPGYF. The CDR3, as DNA: TGTGCCAGCAGTGAACCGGGACTTCCCGGGTATTTT.